What follows are 12 T cell receptor beta chains derived from one specimen sequenced in a study of cytomegalovirus exposure and HLA in healthy donors. With 60 Vbeta and 13 Jbeta primers, the PCR was carried out. Generated by immunoSEQ multiplex PCR, the TCRdb table keeps only in-frame clones and is missing some. Of 150,000 to 200,000 clones in the sample, about 71% were seen once. The specimen sequenced was PBMCs. These receptors all come from a man between 50 and 59 years old in good health and CMV-seronegative.

V and J are TRBV6-1 and TRBJ1-2; D is perhaps TRBD1 (6 bases). The CDR3 length is 14 residues. The germline V gene has CDR1 MNHNS and CDR2 SASEGT. Trimming shortened V by 9 bases and J by 4 bases, and 18 bases separated the two germline ends. The CDR3 DNA reads TGTGCCAGTCCCGACATGCAGGGGACCTATGGCTACACCTTC. Translation: CASPDMQGTYGYTF.

This chain's CDR3 is CASSNRGLYDTQYF. In DNA form, the CDR3 reads TGTGCCAGCAGTAACCGGGGACTCTACGATACGCAGTATTTT. J is TRBJ2-3 and V is TRBV2; the D gene is possibly TRBD2 (6 bases). The V end was cut by 5 bases, the J end by 6 bases, with 15 bases between. The CDR3 loop spans 14 amino acids. Germline loops: CDR1 SNHLY, CDR2 FYNNEI.

The chain couples TRBV18 to TRBJ1-6; a weak D match, TRBD1 (5 bases). CDR1 KGHSH and CDR2 LQKENI come from the germline V gene. This CDR3 comprises 14 residues. The V end lost 0 bases, the J end lost 10 bases, and 10 bases lay between the germline ends. CDR3: CASSPPREGSPLHF. The CDR3 nucleotides read TGTGCCAGCTCACCACCCAGGGAAGGGTCACCCCTCCACTTT.

CDR3 protein: CASSLAGRGDGYTF. In DNA, the CDR3 is TGTGCCAGCAGCTTGGCCGGCCGCGGCGATGGCTACACCTTC. The rearrangement joins TRBV5-4 to TRBJ1-2, with no clear D. Trimming took 0 bases from V and 6 from J, leaving 12 bases between them. The germline gives CDR1 SGHNT, CDR2 YYREEE (reference sequence). This CDR3 spans 14 amino acids.

The gene calls are TRBV4-1 and TRBJ1-5; weak D call: TRBD1 (5 bases). Germline CDR1 and CDR2: MGHRA and YSYEKL. The germline V and J ends were trimmed by 1 base and 4 bases, with 11 bases remaining between them. The length of the CDR3 is 15 residues. The CDR3 reads CASSQAGGDNQPQHF. In DNA, the CDR3 is TGCGCCAGCAGCCAAGCAGGAGGGGATAATCAGCCCCAGCATTTT.

The chain employs TRBV6-5 and TRBJ1-4; possible D gene TRBD1, 5 bases. This CDR3 is 14 amino acids long. Trimming took off 9 bases at V and 4 bases at J, with 15 bases between the two ends. CDR1 and CDR2 from the germline V gene are MNHEY and SVGAGI. The CDR3 reads CASSWWGDNEKLFF. For the CDR3, the DNA is TGTGCCAGTTCCTGGTGGGGGGATAATGAAAAACTGTTTTTT.

The chain carries TRBV19 and TRBJ2-2, with a tentative D call TRBD1 (7 bases). Trimming cost V 5 bases and J 4 bases, with 17 bases left between them. Germline CDR1 LNHDA, CDR2 SQIVND (reference sequence). This CDR3 has 16 amino acids. The CDR3 reads CASSFRQGGVTGELFF. The CDR3 coding sequence is TGTGCCAGTAGTTTCCGACAGGGAGGAGTCACCGGGGAGCTGTTTTTT.

The genes are TRBV19 and TRBJ1-1; D is ambiguous. Looked up from germline, CDR1 is LNHDA and CDR2 is SQIVND (reference sequence). Trimming took off 6 bases at V and 0 bases at J, with 11 bases between the two ends. The CDR3 runs to 14 residues. CDR3 residues: CASRPGNMNTEAFF. CDR3 bases: TGTGCCAGTAGGCCGGGGAACATGAACACTGAAGCTTTCTTT. The full variable domain, its missing parts supplied by reference TRBV19 and TRBJ1-1, is DGGITQSPKYLFRKEGQNVTLSCEQNLNHDAMYWYRQDPGQGLRLIYYSQIVNDFQKGDIAEGYSVSREKKESFPLTVTSAQKNPTAFYLCASRPGNMNTEAFFGQGTRLTVV.

CDR3 in DNA: TGCGCCAGCAGCCCGCAGGGTAGTATAGGGGAGCTGTTTTTT. Amino acid sequence: CASSPQGSIGELFF. The chain recombines TRBV5-1 with TRBJ2-2, with D possibly being TRBD1 (5 bases). V was pared by 4 bases and J by 8 bases, with 15 bases between. This CDR3 has 14 residues. Germline V CDR1 and CDR2: SGHRS, YFSETQ.

V and J are TRBV29-1 and TRBJ2-5, with a possible D match to TRBD2 (6 bases). This CDR3 comprises 12 residues. V was trimmed by 7 bases and J by 3 bases, leaving 12 bases between them. Germline V gene data show CDR1 as SQVTM and CDR2 as ANQGSEA. The chain's CDR3 is CSGVGGKETQYF. CDR3 in DNA: TGCAGCGGGGTTGGGGGGAAAGAGACCCAGTACTTC.

This rearrangement joins TRBV9 to TRBJ2-7; TRBD1 matches at 7 bases. There are 15 residues in the CDR3. In germline, CDR1 is SGDLS, CDR2 YYNGEE. J lost 5 bases, V lost 0 bases, and 8 bases had no gene match. As DNA, the CDR3 is TGTGCCAGCAGCGTAGAGGGCAGGGGGTCGAACGAGCAGTACTTC. It is translated as CASSVEGRGSNEQYF. The whole variable domain, filled in from reference TRBV9 and TRBJ2-7, reads DSGVTQTPKHLITATGQRVTLRCSPRSGDLSVYWYQQSLDQGLQFLIQYYNGEERAKGNILERFSAQQFPDLHSELNLSSLELGDSALYFCASSVEGRGSNEQYFGPGTRLTVT.

This rearrangement joins TRBV15 to TRBJ2-3, with 10 positions matching TRBD2. V trimming: 3 bases; J trimming: 5 bases; junction bases outside the gene matches: 5. The CDR3 length is 15 residues. Germline V CDR1 and CDR2: LNHNV, YYDKDF (reference sequence). The CDR3 region is CATSSSGGTRDTQYF. CDR3 nucleotide sequence: TGTGCCACCAGCAGTAGCGGGGGGACCCGAGATACGCAGTATTTT.